The 27 T cell receptor beta chains reported below all come from one sample, sequenced in a study of blood T cell repertoires in COVID-19. TCRdb's copy holds only in-frame clones and misses some; the assay was immunoSEQ multiplex PCR. There are 200,000 to 250,000 clones in the sample; 75% to 85% occur only once, and roughly 12% lies in the top ten. Material: peripheral blood. Receptor source: a human donor in a cohort sampled during active COVID-19.

The genes are TRBV19 and TRBJ2-5, with D possibly being TRBD2 (7 bases). V was pared by 5 bases and J by 5 bases, with 18 bases between. CDR1 is LNHDA and CDR2 is SQIVND in the germline V gene (reference sequence). This CDR3 comprises 15 residues. The CDR3 region is CASSFGGRIKETQYF. The CDR3 DNA reads TGTGCCAGTAGTTTCGGGGGGCGTATTAAGGAGACCCAGTACTTC. Looking up the rest from reference TRBV19 and TRBJ2-5 gives the full variable domain: DGGITQSPKYLFRKEGQNVTLSCEQNLNHDAMYWYRQDPGQGLRLIYYSQIVNDFQKGDIAEGYSVSREKKESFPLTVTSAQKNPTAFYLCASSFGGRIKETQYFGPGTRLLVL.

The genes are TRBV10-3 and TRBJ1-1; D possibly corresponds to TRBD1 (6 bases). Looked up from germline, CDR1 is ENHRY and CDR2 is SYGVKD. Trimming took 2 bases from V and 0 from J, leaving 10 bases between them. This CDR3 region has 15 residues. Here the CDR3 DNA reads TGTGCCATCAGTGAGAGACAGGATTTGAACACTGAAGCTTTCTTT. The encoded protein is CAISERQDLNTEAFF.

This clone has more than one count but fewer than ten. The chain uses TRBV4-2 and TRBJ1-3; 8 bases fit TRBD1. The germline gives CDR1 LGHNA, CDR2 YNFKEQ. This CDR3 is 18 amino acids long. The trim removed 0 bases at V and 0 bases at J, leaving 7 bases unmatched. The DNA of the CDR3 is TGTGCCAGCAGCCAAGAGTTGACAGGGGCTAGCTCTGGAAACACCATATATTTT. Its protein product is CASSQELTGASSGNTIYF.

This clone came up once. V gene TRBV24-1 combines with J gene TRBJ1-1; D might be TRBD1 (6 bases). The germline gives CDR1 KGHDR, CDR2 SFDVKD. The CDR3 spans 16 residues. V was trimmed by 5 bases and J by 5 bases, leaving 20 bases between them. The CDR3 DNA reads TGTGCCACCAGTGGTCCAAGGGGGACCGGCGGGACTGAAGCTTTCTTT. This translates into CATSGPRGTGGTEAFF.

The chain couples TRBV7-2 to TRBJ2-5, with TRBD1 matching 9 bases. Trimming took 5 bases from V and 0 from J; bases not matched to a gene: 4. Per germline, CDR1 SGHTA and CDR2 FQGNSA. The CDR3 is made up of 15 amino acids. The CDR3 DNA is TGTGCCAGCAGCCCGGGGACAGGGCACCAAGAGACCCAGTACTTC. Amino acids: CASSPGTGHQETQYF.

The chain recombines TRBV5-6 with TRBJ2-7; a possible D gene is TRBD2 (6 bases). V lost 1 base to trimming and J lost 5 bases, with 19 bases between them. The CDR3 loop spans 16 amino acids. Per the germline V gene, CDR1 is SGHDT and CDR2 is YYEEEE. Here the CDR3 reads CASSLHLNRGVDEQYF. The DNA for the CDR3 is TGTGCCAGCAGCTTGCATCTAAATCGCGGGGTAGACGAGCAGTACTTC.

The chain joins TRBV19 to TRBJ2-3; 10 positions agree with TRBD1. In germline, CDR1 is LNHDA, CDR2 SQIVND (reference sequence). CDR3 size: 15 residues. V was clipped by 7 bases and J by 5 bases; unmatched bases: 9. For the CDR3, the DNA is TGTGCCAGTATCCAGGCGACAGGGGGCAAAGATACGCAGTATTTT. Its translation: CASIQATGGKDTQYF. The whole variable domain, remainder taken from reference TRBV19 and TRBJ2-3, is DGGITQSPKYLFRKEGQNVTLSCEQNLNHDAMYWYRQDPGQGLRLIYYSQIVNDFQKGDIAEGYSVSREKKESFPLTVTSAQKNPTAFYLCASIQATGGKDTQYFGPGTRLTVL.

This rearrangement joins TRBV5-6 to TRBJ2-2; TRBD1 agrees at 8 bases. Germline CDR1 and CDR2: SGHDT and YYEEEE. V gave up 4 bases and J gave up 2 bases; unmatched junction bases: 4. The CDR3 spans 15 residues. This CDR3 is CASSPGTGNTGELFF. The DNA for the CDR3 is TGTGCCAGCAGCCCCGGGACAGGTAACACCGGGGAGCTGTTTTTT.

Remarks on this clone: The same CDR3 is also encoded by other DNA sequences in this sample. This chain connects TRBV12-3 or TRBV12-4 to TRBJ1-2; the D is unclear. The V end lost 3 bases, the J end lost 0 bases, and 5 bases lay between the germline ends. There are 13 residues in the CDR3. CDR3 sequence reads: CASSFGANYGYTF. The CDR3 bases are TGTGCCAGCAGTTTCGGAGCTAACTATGGCTACACCTTC.

V is TRBV7-3 and J is TRBJ2-1; 8 positions agree with TRBD2. Germline V gene lookup returns CDR1 SGHTA and CDR2 FQGTGA. CDR3 length equals 18 residues. Germline trimming cut 0 bases from V and 9 bases from J; bases unmatched to any gene: 16. CDR3 DNA sequence: TGTGCCAGCAGCTTAACTCGGCTAGCGGGTGGACGGGTCGGTGAGCAGTTCTTC. Its protein is CASSLTRLAGGRVGEQFF. Full variable domain (remainder filled in from reference TRBV7-3 and TRBJ2-1): GAGVSQTPSNKVTEKGKYVELRCDPISGHTALYWYRQSLGQGPEFLIYFQGTGAADDSGLPNDRFFAVRPEGSVSTLKIQRTERGDSAVYLCASSLTRLAGGRVGEQFFGPGTRLTVL.

This chain uses TRBV14 with TRBJ2-7; tentative D call: TRBD1 (5 bases). V was pared by 2 bases and J by 2 bases, with 13 bases between. CDR1 SGHDN and CDR2 FVKESK come from the germline V gene. This CDR3 contains 15 residues. The CDR3: CASSQRGRGPYEQYF. Here the CDR3 DNA reads TGTGCCAGCAGCCAAAGGGGCCGAGGCCCCTACGAGCAGTACTTC.

The genes are TRBV6-6 and TRBJ1-2, with 10 positions matching TRBD1. The V and J ends lost 6 bases and 6 bases, in that order; junction bases with no gene match: 4. The CDR3 extends over 13 amino acids. CDR1 and CDR2 from the germline V gene are MNHNY and SVGAGI (reference sequence). CDR3 bases: TGTGCCAGCAGCACGACAGGGGGCAATGGCTACACCTTC. The encoded protein is CASSTTGGNGYTF.

The chain carries TRBV6-1 and TRBJ1-2; the D gene is possibly TRBD1 (6 bases). The CDR3 contains 13 residues. Germline CDR1 and CDR2: MNHNS and SASEGT. Trimming removed 2 bases from V and 8 bases from J, with 12 bases in between. In DNA, the CDR3 is TGTGCCAGCAGTGAATACAGGGAGGGGGGCTACACCTTC. Encoded protein: CASSEYREGGYTF.

The chain has TRBV7-2 and TRBJ1-5, with a weak D call TRBD1 (5 bases). The germline V gene encodes CDR1 SGHTA and CDR2 FQGNSA. CDR3 size: 17 residues. With 2 bases removed from V and 2 bases from J, the gap between germline ends came to 16 bases. CDR3 bases: TGTGCCAGCAGCTTACGCCCGTTGGAACAGGGCAATCAGCCCCAGCATTTT. Translation gives CASSLRPLEQGNQPQHF.

The chain joins TRBV19 to TRBJ2-7, with 10 bases that match TRBD1. Looked up from germline, CDR1 is LNHDA and CDR2 is SQIVND (reference sequence). The CDR3 totals 15 residues. With V trimmed by 5 bases and J by 4 bases, 8 bases remained unmatched. Written as DNA, the CDR3 is TGTGCCAGTAGTGGGGGGACAGGGGAACGGTACGAGCAGTACTTC. This translates into CASSGGTGERYEQYF.

The rearrangement links TRBV6-6 to TRBJ1-6, with D tentatively TRBD1 (5 bases). V gave up 5 bases and J gave up 7 bases, with 15 bases separating them. CDR1 MNHNY and CDR2 SVGAGI come from the germline V gene (reference sequence). This CDR3 has 15 residues. The CDR3 DNA sequence: TGTGCCAGCAGTGTCCTGGGACTGAGAAATTCACCCCTCCACTTT. Protein: CASSVLGLRNSPLHF.

V usage is TRBV7-2 and J usage is TRBJ2-7, with 8 positions matching TRBD1. Unmatched junction bases numbered 9, after V lost 5 bases and J lost 3 bases. Germline CDR1 SGHTA, CDR2 FQGNSA. This CDR3 has 15 amino acids. The CDR3 sequence: CASSPRGTGGYEQYF. CDR3 DNA: TGTGCCAGCAGCCCACGGGGGACAGGAGGCTACGAGCAGTACTTC.

This clone was detected only a few times. The chain combines TRBV6-5 with TRBJ1-2, with D unresolved. CDR1 is MNHEY, CDR2 SVGAGI, per germline. The CDR3 has 12 amino acids. The V end lost 4 bases, the J end lost 7 bases, and 10 bases lay between the germline ends. The CDR3 nucleotides read TGTGCCAGCAGTTCGAGGTACTCTGGCTACACCTTC. Encoded protein: CASSSRYSGYTF.

The chain combines TRBV27 with TRBJ1-5; no definite D call. The V end lost 3 bases, the J end lost 2 bases, and 5 bases lay between the germline ends. Germline values: CDR1 MNHEY, CDR2 SMNVEV (reference sequence). This CDR3 is built from 13 residues. For the CDR3, the DNA is TGTGCCAGCAGTTTTTCGGGCAATCAGCCCCAGCATTTT. Protein sequence: CASSFSGNQPQHF.

The chain is built from TRBV27 and TRBJ2-3; D may be TRBD1 (5 bases). The germline V and J ends were trimmed by 1 base and 3 bases, with 14 bases remaining between them. Germline V gene sequence: CDR1 MNHEY, CDR2 SMNVEV (reference sequence). The CDR3 spans 16 residues. The CDR3 loop reads CASSLWRPDTTDTQYF. The DNA for the CDR3 is TGTGCCAGCAGTTTATGGCGGCCGGACACTACAGATACGCAGTATTTT.

This chain uses TRBV18 with TRBJ2-3; 11 nucleotides agree with TRBD1. The CDR3 consists of 14 residues. The J segment lost 4 bases and the V segment lost 5 bases, leaving 2 bases of the junction unmatched. The germline V gene encodes CDR1 KGHSH and CDR2 LQKENI. The CDR3 DNA reads as TGTGCCAGCTCAACGGGACAGGGGGCAGATACGCAGTATTTT. This sequence encodes CASSTGQGADTQYF.

This clone was counted once. The V call is TRBV24-1, the J call TRBJ1-2; possible D gene TRBD1, 5 bases. Germline CDR1 is KGHDR and CDR2 is SFDVKD. CDR3 length: 17 residues. The ends were cut back, 4 bases at V and 2 bases at J, with 19 bases in the middle. The CDR3 sequence is CATSDRGTGRRNYGYTF. In DNA form, the CDR3 reads TGTGCCACCAGTGACCGCGGCACAGGAAGACGAAACTATGGCTACACCTTC.

The rearrangement joins TRBV5-5 to TRBJ2-7, with 12 bases matching TRBD1. Trimming removed 5 bases from V and 3 bases from J; junction bases left unmatched: 6. There are 15 residues in the CDR3. Looked up from germline, CDR1 is SGHKS and CDR2 is YYEKEE (reference sequence). CDR3 DNA sequence: TGTGCCAGCAGGTCCGGGACAGGGGGCATCTACGAGCAGTACTTC. Translating gives CASRSGTGGIYEQYF.

The chain recombines TRBV4-1 with TRBJ1-5; TRBD1 is a possible D gene (5 bases). V lost 2 bases to trimming and J lost 2 bases, with 13 bases between them. Germline loops: CDR1 MGHRA, CDR2 YSYEKL. The CDR3 runs 16 residues. CDR3 amino acids: CASSQLGTPGNQPQHF. CDR3 in DNA: TGCGCCAGCAGCCAATTAGGGACTCCGGGCAATCAGCCCCAGCATTTT.

The rearrangement uses TRBV4-3 and TRBJ2-4; possible D gene TRBD1, 5 bases. Germline CDR1 is LGHNA and CDR2 is YSLEER. The V end was cut by 5 bases, the J end by 8 bases, with 16 bases between. There are 14 residues in the CDR3. In DNA, the CDR3 is TGCGCCAGCAGCGGCCCTAGGGGCCGGGACATTCAGTACTTC. Protein: CASSGPRGRDIQYF.

CDR3 nucleotide sequence: TGCGCCAGCAGCTTTAGGCCCGGTGAGGATGGCTACACCTTC. Translated: CASSFRPGEDGYTF. This chain uses TRBV5-1 with TRBJ1-2; D remains ambiguous. CDR1 is SGHRS and CDR2 is YFSETQ in the germline V gene. V was shortened by 2 bases and J by 6 bases, with 14 bases between the two germline ends. There are 14 residues in the CDR3.

V is TRBV20-1 and J is TRBJ1-1; TRBD1 matches 9 bases. The CDR3 sequence is 11 residues long. Germline CDR1 is DFQATT and CDR2 is SNEGSKA (reference sequence). The CDR3 coding sequence is TGCCGGGGACAGGGCGGCACTGAAGCTTTCTTT. Amino acids: CRGQGGTEAFF.